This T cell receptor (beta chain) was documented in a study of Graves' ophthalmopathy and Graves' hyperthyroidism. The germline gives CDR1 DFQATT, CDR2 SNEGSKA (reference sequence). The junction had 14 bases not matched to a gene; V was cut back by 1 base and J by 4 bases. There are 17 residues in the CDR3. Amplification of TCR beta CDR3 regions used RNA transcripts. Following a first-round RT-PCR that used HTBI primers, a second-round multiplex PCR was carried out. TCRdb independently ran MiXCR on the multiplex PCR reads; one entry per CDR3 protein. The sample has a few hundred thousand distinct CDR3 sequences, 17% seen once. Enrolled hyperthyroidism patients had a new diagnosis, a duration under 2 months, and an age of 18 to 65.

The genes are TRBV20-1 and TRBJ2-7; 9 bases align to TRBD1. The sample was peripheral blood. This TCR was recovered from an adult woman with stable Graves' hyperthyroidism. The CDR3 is CSARAPPRGQGWYEQYF. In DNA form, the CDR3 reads TGCAGTGCTAGAGCCCCCCCTCGGGGACAGGGCTGGTACGAGCAGTACTTC.